These 17 T cell receptor beta chains were all obtained from the same sample, sequenced in a study of blood T cell repertoires in COVID-19. Some clones are missing from TCRdb's copy, which holds only in-frame ones; the method was immunoSEQ multiplex PCR. The sample carries around 220,000 clones, 70% to 90% recorded once. Sequencing was performed on peripheral blood. These TCRs come from a man aged 18 to 35 with active or convalescent COVID-19.

V usage is TRBV27 and J usage is TRBJ2-7, with D unclear. Germline V gives CDR1 MNHEY, CDR2 SMNVEV (reference sequence). With 3 bases removed from V and 1 base from J, the gap between germline ends came to 10 bases. The CDR3 consists of 14 residues. The chain's CDR3 is CASSFGSQSYEQYF. The CDR3 DNA follows: TGTGCCAGCAGTTTTGGCAGTCAATCCTACGAGCAGTACTTC.

The chain combines TRBV5-4 with TRBJ2-3, with 10 bases identical to TRBD2. CDR1 is SGHNT and CDR2 is YYREEE in the germline V gene (reference sequence). V dropped 4 bases and J dropped 2; count of bases not matched to a gene: 7. The CDR3 is 16 amino acids. The CDR3 bases are TGTGCCAGCAGCAGAACTAGCGGGAAGGTCACAGATACGCAGTATTTT. It encodes CASSRTSGKVTDTQYF.

The sample holds one count of this clone. The chain links TRBV5-4 to TRBJ1-4; no reliable D call. The CDR3 length is 15 residues. V was pared by 1 base and J by 11 bases, with 18 bases between. The germline V gene has CDR1 SGHNT and CDR2 YYREEE (reference sequence). The CDR3 reads CASSLNPSGIEKLFF. The CDR3 DNA sequence: TGTGCCAGCAGCTTGAATCCCAGCGGTATTGAGAAACTGTTTTTT.

V is TRBV14 and J is TRBJ1-1; D gene uncertain. The CDR3 is 16 amino acids. CDR1 is SGHDN, CDR2 FVKESK, per germline. The V end was cut by 3 bases, the J end by 1 base, with 15 bases between. This chain's CDR3 is CASSQVYKSGNTEAFF. For the CDR3, the DNA is TGTGCCAGCAGCCAGGTTTATAAAAGCGGGAACACTGAAGCTTTCTTT.

This chain links TRBV5-1 with TRBJ1-1; weak D call: TRBD1 (6 bases). Deletions cut 3 bases from V and 1 base from J, with 10 bases between. Germline loops: CDR1 SGHRS, CDR2 YFSETQ. CDR3 length: 14 residues. Here the CDR3 reads CASSSQGGNTEAFF. CDR3 in DNA: TGCGCCAGCAGCTCACAGGGTGGGAACACTGAAGCTTTCTTT.

This sequence joins TRBV18 and TRBJ2-7, with a possible D match to TRBD2 (5 bases). CDR1 and CDR2 from the germline V gene are KGHSH and LQKENI. The V and J ends lost 5 bases and 0 bases respectively, with 8 bases between them. This CDR3 is 13 amino acids long. The CDR3, as DNA: TGTGCCAGCTCATCAGCGGTCTCCTACGAGCAGTACTTC. The encoded protein is CASSSAVSYEQYF.

J is TRBJ2-2 and V is TRBV19; 10 positions agree with TRBD2. With 8 bases clipped from V and 5 bases from J, the junction kept 8 bases outside the gene matches. The CDR3 extends over 15 amino acids. Germline assignment: CDR1 LNHDA and CDR2 SQIVND (reference sequence). This chain's CDR3 is CASSSGRAGTGELFF. Here the CDR3 DNA reads TGTGCCAGTTCCAGCGGGAGGGCCGGAACCGGGGAGCTGTTTTTT.

The chain recombines TRBV7-9 with TRBJ2-1; TRBD2 might be the D (6 bases). The V gene's germline CDR1 is SEHNR and CDR2 FQNEAQ (reference sequence). V lost 8 bases and J 6 bases, leaving 14 bases between the germline ends. The CDR3 is 13 amino acids. The CDR3 here is CASSAGSSNEQFF. The CDR3 DNA is TGTGCCAGCTCAGCGGGCTCTTCCAATGAGCAGTTCTTC.

This clone was found a few times. The chain employs TRBV6-2 or TRBV6-3 and TRBJ2-2; 9 nucleotides agree with TRBD2. The V and J ends lost 5 bases and 4 bases, in that order; junction bases with no gene match: 5. Germline CDR1 MNHEY, CDR2 SVGEGT. This CDR3 comprises 15 residues. Here the CDR3 DNA reads TGTGCCAGCAGTCTGGCGGGAGGGCCCACCGGGGAGCTGTTTTTT. Amino acids: CASSLAGGPTGELFF.

The CDR3 bases are TGTGCCAGCAGCCTCCTAGGACTAGCGGGACTGGAGACCCAGTACTTC. Translating gives CASSLLGLAGLETQYF. J is TRBJ2-5 and V is TRBV14; 12 nucleotides align to TRBD2. The CDR3 is made up of 16 amino acids. Germline CDR1 SGHDN, CDR2 FVKESK. Germline trimming cut 4 bases from V and 5 bases from J; bases unmatched to any gene: 8.

The V and J genes are TRBV7-9 and TRBJ1-5, with D possibly TRBD1 on 5 matching bases. V lost 5 bases and J lost 5, with 19 bases in between. The germline V gene encodes CDR1 SEHNR and CDR2 FQNEAQ (reference sequence). The CDR3 spans 16 residues. The DNA for the CDR3 is TGTGCCAGCAGCCATAGTGGGGGGGTATTGTATCAGCCCCAGCATTTT. Protein: CASSHSGGVLYQPQHF.

This clone has a handful of counts. The J gene is TRBJ2-2, the V gene TRBV5-1; 7 nucleotides align to TRBD2. With V trimmed by 0 bases and J by 10 bases, 9 bases remained unmatched. Germline lookup yields CDR1 SGHRS and CDR2 YFSETQ. CDR3 length: 15 residues. The CDR3 is CASSLVPSGFLELFF. CDR3 coding DNA: TGCGCCAGCAGCTTGGTTCCTAGCGGTTTCCTGGAGCTGTTTTTT.

The rearrangement uses TRBV18 and TRBJ1-2, with 9 bases identical to TRBD1. The trim removed 8 bases at V and 5 bases at J, leaving 9 bases unmatched. The CDR3 covers 14 residues. The germline V gene encodes CDR1 KGHSH and CDR2 LQKENI. The CDR3 DNA sequence: TGTGCCAGCGCTGACAGGGGGATCCTTTATGGCTACACCTTC. This gives the protein CASADRGILYGYTF.

The V and J genes are TRBV30 and TRBJ1-2; D may be TRBD1 (5 bases). V lost 0 bases and J lost 5, with 13 bases in between. The germline gives CDR1 GTSNPN, CDR2 SVGIG (reference sequence). CDR3 size: 14 residues. The CDR3 DNA reads TGTGCCTGGAGTGTACCAGGGCTAGGGTATGGCTACACCTTC. Protein: CAWSVPGLGYGYTF.

V and J are TRBV6-2 or TRBV6-3 and TRBJ1-5; D is possibly TRBD1 (6 bases). The CDR3 extends over 17 amino acids. Trimming shortened V by 5 bases and J by 2 bases, and 19 bases separated the two germline ends. In germline, CDR1 is MNHEY, CDR2 SVGEGT. The CDR3 is CASSLYRHGTRNQPQHF. CDR3 DNA: TGTGCCAGCAGTCTATATCGACACGGGACACGCAATCAGCCCCAGCATTTT.

This clone was seen only once. The chain couples TRBV11-2 to TRBJ2-5; 9 nucleotides line up with TRBD1. This CDR3 is 13 amino acids long. The ends lost 5 bases at V and 2 bases at J; junction bases unmatched: 0. Germline assignment: CDR1 SGHAT and CDR2 FQNNGV. The CDR3 protein is CASSGTGQETQYF. CDR3 sequence (DNA): TGTGCCAGCAGCGGGACAGGGCAAGAGACCCAGTACTTC.

J is TRBJ2-5 and V is TRBV14; 14 bases match TRBD2. The V gene's germline CDR1 is SGHDN and CDR2 FVKESK. The trim removed 4 bases at V and 5 bases at J, leaving 3 bases unmatched. The CDR3 spans 15 residues. The CDR3 protein is CASSLGLAGVETQYF. CDR3 bases: TGTGCCAGCAGCCTGGGACTAGCGGGAGTGGAGACCCAGTACTTC.